A selection of T cell receptor beta chains follows, all from one sample in a study of blood T cell repertoires in COVID-19. Libraries were prepared by immunoSEQ multiplex PCR; TCRdb keeps only in-frame clonotypes and omits some of them. The top ten hold approximately 1.8% of the sample, which has over 110,000 clones, roughly 90% seen once. The sample consisted of peripheral blood. These receptors came from a man between 65 and 85 years old with acute or convalescent COVID-19. Both conserved end residues are part of each CDR3. The order of the fields is clone size, V gene, D gene, CDR3 length, J gene, CDR3 protein, CDR3 DNA. A D gene is named only where the DNA matches it firmly. Expanded clones get a size class; other rows say once, few or many, or leave the size out.

size: once
V: TRBV5-6
D: TRBD2
length: 15
J: TRBJ2-1
CDR3: CASSLAYRRENEQFF
DNA: TGTGCCAGCAGCTTGGCCTATCGGCGGGAGAATGAGCAGTTCTTC

size: -
V: TRBV11-2
D: TRBD1
length: 12
J: TRBJ1-1
CDR3: CASSNRTGEAFF
DNA: TGTGCCAGCAGCAACCGGACAGGGGAAGCTTTCTTT

size: -
V: TRBV6-4
D: TRBD1
length: 16
J: TRBJ1-5
CDR3: CASSDSGQGATQPQHF
DNA: TGTGCCAGCAGTGATTCTGGACAGGGGGCTACTCAGCCCCAGCATTTT

size: -
V: TRBV10-3
D: -
length: 14
J: TRBJ1-5
CDR3: CAISEAASNQPQHF
DNA: TGTGCCATCAGTGAGGCGGCTAGCAATCAGCCCCAGCATTTT

size: -
V: TRBV7-9
D: TRBD1
length: 14
J: TRBJ2-7
CDR3: CASSLGQKSYEQYF
DNA: TGTGCCAGCAGCTTGGGACAGAAGTCCTACGAGCAGTACTTC

size: -
V: TRBV29-1
D: -
length: 13
J: TRBJ1-3
CDR3: CSVGVQGGNTIYF
DNA: TGCAGCGTTGGTGTCCAGGGAGGAAACACCATATATTTT

size: -
V: TRBV11-2
D: -
length: 14
J: TRBJ2-5
CDR3: CASSPPVGEETQYF
DNA: TGTGCCAGCAGCCCACCTGTGGGAGAGGAGACCCAGTACTTC

size: -
V: TRBV2
D: TRBD1
length: 14
J: TRBJ1-2
CDR3: CASSERGQAYGYTF
DNA: TGTGCCAGCAGTGAACGTGGACAGGCCTATGGCTACACCTTC

size: -
V: TRBV6-1
D: TRBD2
length: 17
J: TRBJ2-5
CDR3: CASSGLLGTSGGETQYF
DNA: TGTGCCAGCAGTGGCCTACTTGGGACTAGCGGCGGAGAGACCCAGTACTTC

size: -
V: TRBV18
D: TRBD2
length: 16
J: TRBJ2-1
CDR3: CASSRALAGGYNEQFF
DNA: TGTGCCAGCTCACGGGCCCTAGCGGGAGGGTACAATGAGCAGTTCTTC

size: -
V: TRBV19
D: TRBD1
length: 13
J: TRBJ1-6
CDR3: CASSDRQGQPLHF
DNA: TGTGCCAGTAGTGACCGACAGGGGCAACCCCTCCACTTT

size: -
V: TRBV11-2
D: TRBD1
length: 15
J: TRBJ1-1
CDR3: CASSFEGAVSAEAFF
DNA: TGTGCCAGCAGCTTCGAGGGGGCGGTTTCGGCTGAAGCTTTCTTT

size: -
V: TRBV7-8
D: -
length: 15
J: TRBJ1-2
CDR3: CASSLRGGSPLSYTF
DNA: TGTGCCAGCAGCCTTCGGGGGGGCAGTCCGCTAAGCTACACCTTC

size: once
V: TRBV24-1
D: TRBD1
length: 17
J: TRBJ2-2
CDR3: CATSDPTGDGDTGELFF
DNA: TGTGCCACCAGTGATCCCACAGGGGACGGGGACACCGGGGAGCTGTTTTTT

size: -
V: TRBV2
D: TRBD1
length: 15
J: TRBJ1-5
CDR3: CASSVEDRGPQPQHF
DNA: TGTGCCAGCAGTGTCGAGGACAGGGGGCCTCAGCCCCAGCATTTT

size: once
V: TRBV10-1
D: -
length: 13
J: TRBJ1-6
CDR3: CASSAGVDSPLHF
DNA: TGCGCCAGCTCTGCAGGGGTGGATTCACCCCTCCACTTT

size: -
V: TRBV19
D: TRBD1
length: 15
J: TRBJ2-1
CDR3: CASSTPGQGRYEQFF
DNA: TGTGCCAGTAGTACGCCGGGACAGGGACGGTATGAGCAGTTCTTC

size: -
V: TRBV9
D: -
length: 14
J: TRBJ2-3
CDR3: CASSVDLGRDTQYF
DNA: TGTGCCAGCAGCGTAGATCTGGGCCGAGATACGCAGTATTTT

size: -
V: TRBV9
D: TRBD1
length: 14
J: TRBJ1-4
CDR3: CASSLRGSGEKLFF
DNA: TGTGCCAGCAGCCTCAGGGGGTCGGGTGAAAAACTGTTTTTT

size: -
V: TRBV9
D: TRBD2
length: 17
J: TRBJ2-3
CDR3: CASSGGLAESSTDTQYF
DNA: TGTGCCAGCAGCGGAGGACTAGCGGAATCTAGCACAGATACGCAGTATTTT

size: -
V: TRBV27
D: TRBD2
length: 15
J: TRBJ2-1
CDR3: CASSLRGGGVYEQFF
DNA: TGTGCCAGCAGCCTAAGGGGCGGGGGGGTCTATGAGCAGTTCTTC

size: -
V: TRBV7-8
D: TRBD1
length: 16
J: TRBJ1-6
CDR3: CASSLLPGQGYSPLHF
DNA: TGTGCCAGCAGCTTACTGCCGGGACAGGGTTATTCACCCCTCCACTTT

size: -
V: TRBV6-5
D: -
length: 15
J: TRBJ1-4
CDR3: CASRTLGATNEKLFF
DNA: TGTGCCAGCAGGACTTTAGGGGCAACTAATGAAAAACTGTTTTTT

size: -
V: TRBV2
D: TRBD2
length: 18
J: TRBJ2-3
CDR3: CASSEAGAAGGHLDTQYF
DNA: TGTGCCAGCAGTGAAGCCGGTGCGGCGGGGGGGCATCTGGATACGCAGTATTTT

size: once
V: TRBV3-1/TRBV3-2
D: -
length: 14
J: TRBJ1-5
CDR3: CASSQGGYNQPQHF
DNA: TGTGCCAGCAGCCAAGGCGGGTACAATCAGCCCCAGCATTTT

size: -
V: TRBV9
D: -
length: 14
J: TRBJ2-5
CDR3: CASSNRGSGETQYF
DNA: TGTGCCAGCAGCAATCGGGGTAGTGGGGAGACCCAGTACTTC